The next 32 T cell receptor beta chains were all read from a single sample in a study of technical replicates of blood from a few donors. The method was immunoSEQ multiplex PCR; TCRdb's version includes in-frame clones alone and lacks a portion of them. Among 50,000 to 70,000 clones listed, about 93% were seen once. The sequenced sample was PBMCs. The origin of the receptors is a human donor in good health. Some clones in this sample may be carry-over from other donors' samples.

This chain joins TRBV7-9 and TRBJ2-2; TRBD2 is a possible D gene (6 bases). V lost 9 bases, J lost 5 bases, and 16 bases lay in between. CDR3 length equals 14 residues. Germline CDR1 SEHNR, CDR2 FQNEAQ (reference sequence). CDR3 coding DNA: TGTGCCAGTTTGGGGGGTGTGTCGACCGGGGAGCTGTTTTTT. Translated, it gives CASLGGVSTGELFF.

V usage is TRBV2 and J usage is TRBJ2-7, with 7 bases lining up with TRBD2. The CDR3 has 15 residues. CDR1 and CDR2 from the germline V gene are SNHLY and FYNNEI. V was pared by 10 bases and J by 2 bases, with 14 bases of the junction left unmatched. CDR3 in DNA: TGTGCCACCAAAGGGGAGGGTAGCGGAACCTACGAGCAGTACTTC. Amino acid sequence: CATKGEGSGTYEQYF.

The chain couples TRBV5-1 to TRBJ1-4; D possibly corresponds to TRBD1 (5 bases). CDR1 and CDR2 (germline): SGHRS, YFSETQ. V dropped 7 bases and J dropped 0 bases, with 10 bases sitting between them. The CDR3 runs 14 residues. In DNA form, the CDR3 reads TGCGCCAGCGGGGGGGGTGCAACTAATGAAAAACTGTTTTTT. Its translation: CASGGGATNEKLFF. The full variable domain, rest sourced from reference TRBV5-1 and TRBJ1-4, is KAGVTQTPRYLIKTRGQQVTLSCSPISGHRSVSWYQQTPGQGLQFLFEYFSETQRNKGNFPGRFSGRQFSNSRSEMNVSTLELGDSALYLCASGGGATNEKLFFGSGTQLSVL.

V gene TRBV5-6 combines with J gene TRBJ1-6; D unclear. This CDR3 has 12 residues. Germline V gene lookup returns CDR1 SGHDT and CDR2 YYEEEE. Trimming removed 2 bases from V and 9 bases from J, with 6 bases in between. CDR3 bases: TGTGCCAGCAGCTTTAAGAGTTCACCCCTCCACTTT. Translating it yields CASSFKSSPLHF. Using reference TRBV5-6 and TRBJ1-6 for the parts outside the CDR3, the full variable domain is DAGVTQSPTHLIKTRGQQVTLRCSPKSGHDTVSWYQQALGQGPQFIFQYYEEEERQRGNFPDRFSGHQFPNYSSELNVNALLLGDSALYLCASSFKSSPLHFGNGTRLTVT.

The chain is built from TRBV5-1 and TRBJ1-5, with D maybe TRBD1 (5 bases). CDR1 and CDR2 (germline): SGHRS, YFSETQ. V lost 1 base, J lost 0 bases, and 17 bases lay in between. This CDR3 is built from 18 residues. The DNA for the CDR3 is TGCGCCAGCAGCTTGTTCCAGATGGGGCCTTCTAGCAATCAGCCCCAGCATTTT. Amino acid sequence: CASSLFQMGPSSNQPQHF. Supplemented by reference TRBV5-1 and TRBJ1-5, the full variable domain reads KAGVTQTPRYLIKTRGQQVTLSCSPISGHRSVSWYQQTPGQGLQFLFEYFSETQRNKGNFPGRFSGRQFSNSRSEMNVSTLELGDSALYLCASSLFQMGPSSNQPQHFGDGTRLSIL.

The J gene is TRBJ1-2, the V gene TRBV5-8; a weak D match, TRBD1 (5 bases). Trimming left V 0 bases short and J 2 bases short, with 11 bases between. From germline, CDR1 is SGHTS and CDR2 YDEGEE. This CDR3 spans 15 amino acids. Here the CDR3 DNA reads TGTGCCAGCAGCTTGGTGGGGGGACCGAACTATGGCTACACCTTC. It translates to CASSLVGGPNYGYTF.

The gene calls are TRBV2 and TRBJ2-7, with 14 bases fitting TRBD2. The germline gives CDR1 SNHLY, CDR2 FYNNEI. The CDR3 spans 14 residues. Trimming cost V 4 bases and J 6 bases; bases outside gene matches: 2. The CDR3: CASSGTSGRSEQYF. DNA of the CDR3: TGTGCCAGCAGTGGGACTAGCGGGAGGAGCGAGCAGTACTTC.

This chain links TRBV7-9 with TRBJ2-3, with D hard to call. Germline V gives CDR1 SEHNR, CDR2 FQNEAQ (reference sequence). Trimming left V 1 base short and J 1 base short, with 15 bases between. The CDR3 extends over 17 amino acids. CDR3 region: CASSLGDARGGTDTQYF. As DNA, the CDR3 is TGTGCCAGCAGCTTAGGTGACGCTCGCGGCGGCACAGATACGCAGTATTTT.

The sample holds one count of this clone. The chain joins TRBV6-4 to TRBJ1-5, with 11 bases lining up with TRBD1. Trimming cost V 2 bases and J 7 bases; bases outside gene matches: 10. This CDR3 comprises 17 residues. CDR1 and CDR2 from the germline V gene are MRHNA and SNTAGT. The CDR3 is CASSDADRGRLVQPQHF. As DNA, the CDR3 is TGTGCCAGCAGTGACGCGGACAGGGGGCGATTGGTACAGCCCCAGCATTTT.

V usage is TRBV6-5 and J usage is TRBJ2-7; the D gene is possibly TRBD2 (5 bases). V shed 7 bases and J shed 0 bases, with 10 bases lying between them. The germline V gene has CDR1 MNHEY and CDR2 SVGAGI. This CDR3 is built from 13 residues. CDR3 nucleotides: TGTGCCAGCAAGTCGGGGATCTCCTACGAGCAGTACTTC. Residues: CASKSGISYEQYF.

J is TRBJ2-3 and V is TRBV30, with D perhaps matching TRBD2 (6 bases). This CDR3 has 14 amino acids. Germline CDR1 reads GTSNPN; CDR2 reads SVGIG (reference sequence). V lost 3 bases to trimming and J lost 2 bases, with 12 bases between them. The CDR3: CAWSLSGPTDTQYF. The CDR3 nucleotides read TGTGCCTGGAGCCTTAGCGGACCCACAGATACGCAGTATTTT. Filled out from reference TRBV30 and TRBJ2-3, the complete variable domain reads SQTIHQWPATLVQPVGSPLSLECTVEGTSNPNLYWYRQAAGRGLQLLFYSVGIGQISSEVPQNLSASRPQDRQFILSSKKLLLSDSGFYLCAWSLSGPTDTQYFGPGTRLTVL.

The chain is built from TRBV27 and TRBJ2-3; no clear D. Germline loops: CDR1 MNHEY, CDR2 SMNVEV (reference sequence). CDR3 length: 18 amino acids. V gave up 5 bases and J gave up 2 bases, with 23 bases separating them. CDR3 amino acids: CASSIRPPDSGDTDTQYF. The CDR3 nucleotides read TGTGCCAGCAGTATACGCCCTCCCGATAGTGGAGACACAGATACGCAGTATTTT.

V usage is TRBV6-4 and J usage is TRBJ2-2; 8 bases are a match to TRBD2. The CDR3 length is 14 residues. CDR1 and CDR2 (germline): MRHNA, SNTAGT. V trimming: 4 bases; J trimming: 5 bases; junction bases outside the gene matches: 3. The DNA of the CDR3 is TGTGCCAGCAGTGTAGAGCGGGGGACCGGGGAGCTGTTTTTT. Translating it yields CASSVERGTGELFF.

V and J are TRBV7-2 and TRBJ2-2, with 10 bases aligning to TRBD1. The CDR3 contains 15 residues. Germline trimming cut 10 bases from V and 3 bases from J; bases unmatched to any gene: 8. The germline CDR1 and CDR2 sequences are SGHTA and FQGNSA. This CDR3 is CATRPGTGDTGELFF. Written as DNA, the CDR3 is TGTGCCACCAGGCCCGGGACAGGGGACACCGGGGAGCTGTTTTTT.

This sequence joins TRBV6-5 and TRBJ1-1; no clear D gene. Germline V CDR1 and CDR2: MNHEY, SVGAGI. V lost 0 bases and J 1 base, leaving 9 bases between the germline ends. CDR3 length: 15 residues. CDR3 DNA sequence: TGTGCCAGCAGTTACTCGAATGTAGAGAACACTGAAGCTTTCTTT. Protein: CASSYSNVENTEAFF.

The chain is built from TRBV4-2 and TRBJ1-5; D is possibly TRBD1 (6 bases). The CDR3 is made up of 17 amino acids. The germline V and J ends were trimmed by 4 bases and 2 bases, with 18 bases remaining between them. Per the germline V gene, CDR1 is LGHNA and CDR2 is YNFKEQ. Here the CDR3 DNA reads TGTGCCAGCAGCCCCGACCAGATGGGGGCTGGCAATCAGCCCCAGCATTTT. It specifies CASSPDQMGAGNQPQHF.

In regard to this clone: Germline and junction disagree at one end, which may indicate a read error. The V and J genes are TRBV27 and TRBJ1-6; D gene uncertain. The CDR3 spans 18 residues. Germline CDR1 is MNHEY and CDR2 is SMNVEV (reference sequence). DNA of the CDR3: TGTGCCAGCAGTCTATCCCCACGACTCAACTCCTATAATTCACCCCTCCACTTT. This codes for CASSLSPRLNSYNSPLHF.

The CDR3 is CATSRAPPGVAPLHF. The CDR3 nucleotides are TGTGCCACCAGCAGAGCCCCCCCGGGAGTAGCACCCCTCCACTTT. The chain employs TRBV15 and TRBJ1-6, with unresolved D. Trimming cost V 1 base and J 11 bases, with 15 bases left between them. Germline V gene sequence: CDR1 LNHNV, CDR2 YYDKDF (reference sequence). The CDR3 covers 15 residues. The full variable domain, with the rest looked up from reference TRBV15 and TRBJ1-6, is DAMVIQNPRYQVTQFGKPVTLSCSQTLNHNVMYWYQQKSSQAPKLLFHYYDKDFNNEADTPDNFQSRRPNTSFCFLDIRSPGLGDTAMYLCATSRAPPGVAPLHFGNGTRLTVT.

The chain employs TRBV23-1 and TRBJ2-7, with D tentatively TRBD1 (7 bases). TRBV23-1 is placed among ORFs of uncertain function. The CDR3 totals 18 residues. Trimming stripped 4 bases from V and 3 bases from J, with 25 bases between. Here the CDR3 DNA reads TGCGCCAGCAGTCCCGAACAAGAACAGGGGACTTTTAACTACGAGCAGTACTTC. Its protein product is CASSPEQEQGTFNYEQYF.

The chain has TRBV11-2 and TRBJ2-3; D gene unclear. CDR1 and CDR2 (germline): SGHAT, FQNNGV. Trimming stripped 2 bases from V and 3 bases from J, with 15 bases between. The CDR3 consists of 16 residues. In DNA form, the CDR3 reads TGTGCCAGCAGCTTAAGAGGCCCCATGGCGACAGATACGCAGTATTTT. Residues: CASSLRGPMATDTQYF.

The rearrangement links TRBV7-9 to TRBJ2-3; D unclear. The V gene lost 4 bases and the J gene lost 4 bases, with 9 bases spanning the gap. The CDR3 has 13 amino acids. Germline CDR1 SEHNR, CDR2 FQNEAQ (reference sequence). In DNA form, the CDR3 reads TGTGCCAGCAGCTCACTAAAGGCAGATACGCAGTATTTT. This codes for CASSSLKADTQYF.

The chain has TRBV7-2 and TRBJ2-7; 7 positions match TRBD2. Trimming cost V 3 bases and J 3 bases; bases outside gene matches: 5. Germline V gene lookup returns CDR1 SGHTA and CDR2 FQGNSA. This CDR3 has 14 residues. DNA for the CDR3: TGTGCCAGCAGCTTCCGCGGGGGAGTCTACGAGCAGTACTTC. Protein product: CASSFRGGVYEQYF.

The rearrangement joins TRBV10-3 to TRBJ2-4; 10 nucleotides line up with TRBD1. The CDR3 runs 14 residues. Germline CDR1 is ENHRY and CDR2 is SYGVKD. V shed 3 bases, J shed 8 bases, and the junction held 4 bases outside the gene matches. The CDR3 reads CAISDSGTGDIQYF. As DNA, the CDR3 is TGTGCCATCAGTGACTCAGGGACAGGGGACATTCAGTACTTC.

The rearrangement uses TRBV7-6 and TRBJ1-5; TRBD1 might be the D (6 bases). The CDR3 runs 18 residues. V was shortened by 5 bases and J by 2 bases, with 22 bases between the two germline ends. Germline CDR1 reads SGHVS; CDR2 reads FNYEAQ. This chain's CDR3 is CASSPGGGGTMGNQPQHF. For the CDR3, the DNA is TGTGCCAGCAGCCCAGGCGGGGGCGGGACCATGGGCAATCAGCCCCAGCATTTT.

This chain uses TRBV4-3 with TRBJ2-5; 8 nucleotides match TRBD1. This CDR3 has 15 residues. Germline CDR1 and CDR2: LGHNA and YSLEER. Trimming at V came to 3 bases and at J to 2 bases, leaving 5 bases not matched to a gene. CDR3 bases: TGCGCCAGCAGCCAGGGGGACAGGCAACAAGAGACCCAGTACTTC. This sequence encodes CASSQGDRQQETQYF.

The chain uses TRBV7-9 and TRBJ1-1; a weak D match, TRBD1 (5 bases). The CDR3 loop spans 14 amino acids. CDR1 and CDR2 from the germline V gene are SEHNR and FQNEAQ (reference sequence). V dropped 1 base and J dropped 4 bases, with 10 bases sitting between them. The CDR3 DNA sequence: TGTGCCAGCAGCTTAGAGGGGTCGGGCACTGAAGCTTTCTTT. This encodes CASSLEGSGTEAFF.

V usage is TRBV1 and J usage is TRBJ1-5; no check of the table's D call, TRBD1, against the DNA was made. TRBV1 is deemed a pseudogene. CDR3 size: 16 residues. The DNA for the CDR3 is TGCACCAGCAGCCAAGAACAGGGGGTTAGCAATCAGCCCCAGCATTTT. Amino acid sequence: CTSSQEQGVSNQPQHF.

The chain is built from TRBV7-2 and TRBJ2-7, with TRBD2 matching 14 bases. There are 15 residues in the CDR3. Germline V gene sequence: CDR1 SGHTA, CDR2 FQGNSA. Trimming at V came to 5 bases and at J to 5 bases, leaving 5 bases not matched to a gene. CDR3 in DNA: TGTGCCAGCAGCCCCTTGGGACTAGCGGGAGACGAGCAGTACTTC. Translating gives CASSPLGLAGDEQYF.

This chain links TRBV18 with TRBJ2-7; 8 bases are a match to TRBD1. CDR1 KGHSH and CDR2 LQKENI come from the germline V gene. The CDR3 is 14 amino acids. The ends lost 0 bases at V and 5 bases at J; junction bases unmatched: 3. CDR3 DNA sequence: TGTGCCAGCTCACCACCGGCAGGGGGCCACGAGCAGTACTTC. Its translation is CASSPPAGGHEQYF.

The V and J genes are TRBV5-1 and TRBJ2-3; D may be TRBD2 (6 bases). Looked up from germline, CDR1 is SGHRS and CDR2 is YFSETQ. The CDR3 runs 13 residues. V was trimmed by 5 bases and J by 4 bases, leaving 11 bases between them. CDR3 bases: TGCGCCAGCAGACTTAGGGAGGCAGATACGCAGTATTTT. It translates to CASRLREADTQYF.

Only one count was recorded for this clone. The V gene is TRBV7-9, the J gene TRBJ2-5; TRBD2 agrees at 8 bases. J was trimmed by 0 bases and V by 5 bases; bases with no gene match: 5. Germline V gene data show CDR1 as SEHNR and CDR2 as FQNEAQ (reference sequence). This CDR3 region has 15 residues. CDR3 nucleotides: TGTGCCAGCAGCCCTAGCGGGCGGTACCAAGAGACCCAGTACTTC. This sequence encodes CASSPSGRYQETQYF.

V is TRBV6-5 and J is TRBJ2-5; 7 positions agree with TRBD2. The CDR3 sequence is 14 residues long. Unmatched junction bases numbered 8, after V lost 4 bases and J lost 6 bases. From germline, CDR1 is MNHEY and CDR2 SVGAGI. The CDR3 protein is CASSFGREVQTQYF. DNA for the CDR3: TGTGCCAGCAGTTTCGGACGGGAGGTGCAGACCCAGTACTTC.